This is a list of T cell receptor beta chains from one sample in a study of T cell responses to AZD1222 COVID-19 vaccine. The repertoire was sequenced with immunoSEQ multiplex PCR; TCRdb's copy has only in-frame clones and lacks some. The sample carries 100,000 to 150,000 clones, 85% to 90% recorded once. Sequences were derived from peripheral blood, sampled on day 0 of AZD1222 vaccination. The receptors were gathered from an adult in good health. CDR3s include the opening cysteine and the closing phenylalanine or tryptophan. Each record gives: V gene, D gene, J gene, clone size, CDR3 DNA, CDR3 protein. D genes are given only for firm matches. Rows may omit the clone size; those that give it use once, few, many or a size class.

V gene: TRBV10-3; D gene: TRBD1; J gene: TRBJ1-5; clone size: NA; CDR3 DNA: TGTGCCATCAGCTCGGACAGGGATTATAGCAATCAGCCCCAGCATTTT; CDR3 protein: CAISSDRDYSNQPQHF
V gene: TRBV25-1; D gene: TRBD1; J gene: TRBJ1-2; clone size: NA; CDR3 DNA: TGTGCCAGCAGAGACGGGACAGGGAGGAACTATGGCTACACCTTC; CDR3 protein: CASRDGTGRNYGYTF
V gene: TRBV7-3; D gene: TRBD2; J gene: TRBJ2-1; clone size: NA; CDR3 DNA: TGTGCCAGCAGCTTGGAAGGGACTAGCGGGAAACATGGCTCCTACAATGAGCAGTTCTTC; CDR3 protein: CASSLEGTSGKHGSYNEQFF
V gene: TRBV18; D gene: TRBD1; J gene: TRBJ2-7; clone size: NA; CDR3 DNA: TGTGCCAGCTCACTAGAACGACAGGGGTTACACTTC; CDR3 protein: CASSLERQGLHF
V gene: TRBV5-1; D gene: NA; J gene: TRBJ1-6; clone size: NA; CDR3 DNA: TGCGCCAGCAGCCCCGCACAGCCTAATTCACCCCTCCACTTT; CDR3 protein: CASSPAQPNSPLHF
V gene: TRBV6-5; D gene: NA; J gene: TRBJ1-6; clone size: NA; CDR3 DNA: TGTGCCAGCAGTTACTCCGGGGCCTCCCCCCTCCACTTT; CDR3 protein: CASSYSGASPLHF
V gene: TRBV7-9; D gene: NA; J gene: TRBJ1-6; clone size: NA; CDR3 DNA: TGTGCCAGCAGCTTAGCGTCTCAGGGTACTTCACCCCTCTACTTT; CDR3 protein: CASSLASQGTSPLYF
V gene: TRBV4-1; D gene: NA; J gene: TRBJ2-1; clone size: NA; CDR3 DNA: TGCGCCAGCAGCCAAGATAGTCAGGGGAACTACAATGAGCAGTTCTTC; CDR3 protein: CASSQDSQGNYNEQFF
V gene: TRBV27; D gene: NA; J gene: TRBJ1-2; clone size: NA; CDR3 DNA: TGTGCCAGCAGGCGACGACAAGGCGATGGCTACACCTTC; CDR3 protein: CASRRRQGDGYTF
V gene: TRBV27; D gene: TRBD1; J gene: TRBJ2-3; clone size: NA; CDR3 DNA: TGTGCCAGCAGTTTACCTCGGGGGACAGGGGGCACAGATACGCAGTATTTT; CDR3 protein: CASSLPRGTGGTDTQYF
V gene: TRBV12-5; D gene: TRBD2; J gene: TRBJ2-2; clone size: NA; CDR3 DNA: TGTGCTAGTGGTAGGACTAGCGGGAGGCACACCGGGGAGCTGTTTTTT; CDR3 protein: CASGRTSGRHTGELFF
V gene: TRBV18; D gene: NA; J gene: TRBJ1-3; clone size: NA; CDR3 DNA: TGTGCCAGCTCATATCGACAGACCGACCTACACTCTGGAAACACCATATATTTT; CDR3 protein: CASSYRQTDLHSGNTIYF
V gene: TRBV7-3; D gene: TRBD1; J gene: TRBJ1-3; clone size: NA; CDR3 DNA: TGTGCCAGCAGCTCCGGGGACAGCCCAAACACCATATATTTT; CDR3 protein: CASSSGDSPNTIYF
V gene: TRBV18; D gene: NA; J gene: TRBJ1-3; clone size: NA; CDR3 DNA: TGTGCCAGCTCCCAAGACAGCTCTGGAAACACCATATATTTT; CDR3 protein: CASSQDSSGNTIYF
V gene: TRBV6-5; D gene: NA; J gene: TRBJ1-4; clone size: NA; CDR3 DNA: TGTGCCAGCAGGCAACTCGGGGGGGCAGATGAAAAACTGTTTTTT; CDR3 protein: CASRQLGGADEKLFF
V gene: TRBV12-5; D gene: NA; J gene: TRBJ2-5; clone size: few; CDR3 DNA: TGTGCTAGTCAACGGGGACGGCAAGAGACCCAGTACTTC; CDR3 protein: CASQRGRQETQYF
V gene: TRBV2; D gene: TRBD1; J gene: TRBJ2-3; clone size: NA; CDR3 DNA: TGTGCCAGCAGTGAATGGGGGACAGTCACAGATACGCAGTATTTT; CDR3 protein: CASSEWGTVTDTQYF